The entry that follows covers one T cell receptor beta chain sequence. The antigen is undetermined. The assay was immunoSEQ multiplex PCR, and TCRdb's table has in-frame clones only and misses some. The top ten hold around 5.1% of the sample, which has approximately 150,000 clones, more than 80% seen once. The data were taken from a study of Ad26.COV2.S vaccination and SARS-CoV-2 variants. Whole-study findings and limits: Researchers reported similar non-spike TCR breadth in vaccine and placebo recipients. Substantial post-vaccination breadth of spike-specific CD8+ and CD4+ T cell responses was reported. In TCR breadth and depth analyses, total T cell responses may have been underestimated.

J lost 0 bases, V lost 0 bases, and 10 bases had no gene match. CDR3 length: 19 residues. In germline, CDR1 is LNHDA, CDR2 SQIVND (reference sequence). The specimen comprised peripheral blood, sampled after recovery from COVID-19. The chain uses TRBV19 and TRBJ2-1, with 8 bases identical to TRBD2. The clonotype comes from a human donor who had recovered from COVID-19. Here the CDR3 reads CASSIDSRLALSSYNEQFF. The CDR3 DNA reads TGTGCCAGTAGTATAGATTCCCGACTAGCGCTGAGCTCCTACAATGAGCAGTTCTTC.